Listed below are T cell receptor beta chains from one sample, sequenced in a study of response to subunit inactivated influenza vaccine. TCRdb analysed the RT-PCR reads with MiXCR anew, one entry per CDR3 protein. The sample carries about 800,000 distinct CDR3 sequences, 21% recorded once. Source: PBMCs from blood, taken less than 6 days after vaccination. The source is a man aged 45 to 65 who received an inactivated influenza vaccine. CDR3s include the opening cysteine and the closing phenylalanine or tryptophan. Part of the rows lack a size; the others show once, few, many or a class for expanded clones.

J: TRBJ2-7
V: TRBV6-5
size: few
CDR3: CASSYRVDSRTRSYEQYF

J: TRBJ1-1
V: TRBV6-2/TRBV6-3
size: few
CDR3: CASSNAGAAFF

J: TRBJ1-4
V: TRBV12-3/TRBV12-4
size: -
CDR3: CASSLQGATGEKLFF

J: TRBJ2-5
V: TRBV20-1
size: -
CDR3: CSATPKGLAGGETQYF

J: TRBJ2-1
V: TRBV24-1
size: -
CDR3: CATSGLEQGSSYNEQFF

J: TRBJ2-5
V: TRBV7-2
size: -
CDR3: CASSFPYRETQYF

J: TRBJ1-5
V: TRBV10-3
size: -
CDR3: CAISVPRGFSNQPQHF

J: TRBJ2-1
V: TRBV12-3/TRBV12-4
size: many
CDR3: CASSSTGGGSYNEQFF

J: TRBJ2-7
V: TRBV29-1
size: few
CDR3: CSVEGRYSYEQYF

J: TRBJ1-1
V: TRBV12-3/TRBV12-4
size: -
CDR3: CASSLALGGTEAFF

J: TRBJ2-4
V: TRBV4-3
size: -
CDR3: CASSQDQGMDIQYF

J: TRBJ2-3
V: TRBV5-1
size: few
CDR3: CASSVTGTGGSDTQYF

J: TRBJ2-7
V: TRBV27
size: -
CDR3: CVSSRGGYYEQYF

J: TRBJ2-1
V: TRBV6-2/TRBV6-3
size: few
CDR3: CASSPLWQGSSYNEQFF

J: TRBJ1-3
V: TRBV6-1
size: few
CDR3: CASRQMRGLSGNTIYF

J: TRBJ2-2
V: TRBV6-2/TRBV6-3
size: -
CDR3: CASSKDLTGELFF

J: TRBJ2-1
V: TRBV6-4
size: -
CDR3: CASMEREGYNEQFF

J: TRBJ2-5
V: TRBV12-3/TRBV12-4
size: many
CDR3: CASSFDQAETQYF

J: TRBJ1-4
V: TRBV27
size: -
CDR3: CASSPWRGGNEKLFF

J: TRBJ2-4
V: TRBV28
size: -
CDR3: CASSRAGGQGLNIQYF

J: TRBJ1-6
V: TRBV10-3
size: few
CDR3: CAISDYSGPSNSPLHF

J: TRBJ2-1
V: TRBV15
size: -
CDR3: CATSRDPGGLSNEQFF

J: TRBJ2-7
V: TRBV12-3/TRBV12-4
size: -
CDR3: CASSLFPRDGSYEQYF

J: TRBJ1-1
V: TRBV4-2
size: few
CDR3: CASSQGHITEAFF

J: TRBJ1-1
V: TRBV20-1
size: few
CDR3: CSARGSGNTEAFF

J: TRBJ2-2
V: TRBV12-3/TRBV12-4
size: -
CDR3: CASSLRQGGELFF

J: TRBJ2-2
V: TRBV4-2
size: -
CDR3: CASSQASGRLGTGELFF

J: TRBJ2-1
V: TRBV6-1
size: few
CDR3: CASNLRTGTSYNEQFF

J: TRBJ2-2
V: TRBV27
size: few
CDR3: CASSSPLRTGELFF

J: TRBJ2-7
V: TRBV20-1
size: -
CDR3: CSARPTGLTAYEQYF

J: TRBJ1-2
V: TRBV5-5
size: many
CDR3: CASSLVVGQGYGYTF

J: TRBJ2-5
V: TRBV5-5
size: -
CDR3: CASSYWGLEETQYF

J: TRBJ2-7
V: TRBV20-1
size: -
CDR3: CSAQRGLGKDEQYF

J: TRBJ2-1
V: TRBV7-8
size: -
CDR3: CASSYGTGGYEQFF

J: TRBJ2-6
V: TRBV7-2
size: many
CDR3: CASSLWHSGANVLTF

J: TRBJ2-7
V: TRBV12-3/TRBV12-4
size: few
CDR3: CASSSRELGEQYF

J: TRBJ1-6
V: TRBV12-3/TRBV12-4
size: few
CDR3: CASRDWGSPLHF

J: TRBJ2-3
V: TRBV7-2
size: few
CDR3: CASSLLAASGSADTQYF

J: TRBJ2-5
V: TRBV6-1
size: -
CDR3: CASGGTGEETQYF

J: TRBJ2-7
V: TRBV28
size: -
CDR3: CAGSDRGRHEQYF

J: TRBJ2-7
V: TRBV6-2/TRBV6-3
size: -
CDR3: CASSYSMSGSYEQYF

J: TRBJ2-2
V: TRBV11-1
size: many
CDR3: CASSTPLRTGEVTGELFF